The 13 T cell receptor beta chains presented below share a single source sample, sequenced in a study of cytomegalovirus exposure and HLA in healthy donors. The assay was immunoSEQ multiplex PCR, and TCRdb's table has in-frame clones only and misses some. The sample shows 130,000 to 150,000 clones, approximately 90% of them seen only once. The sequenced material came from PBMCs. All receptors come from a woman in her 30s in good health and CMV-seropositive.

For this clone: The identical CDR3 is also encoded by other nucleotide sequences in the sample. This rearrangement joins TRBV14 to TRBJ2-5, with D hard to call. V shed 4 bases and J shed 0 bases, with 3 bases lying between them. The CDR3 runs 12 residues. Looked up from germline, CDR1 is SGHDN and CDR2 is FVKESK. This CDR3 is CASSPYQETQYF. The CDR3 DNA reads as TGTGCCAGCAGCCCATACCAAGAGACCCAGTACTTC.

The chain links TRBV28 to TRBJ2-1; D is possibly TRBD1 (6 bases). Germline V gives CDR1 MDHEN, CDR2 SYDVKM. The CDR3 contains 15 residues. V lost 6 bases, J lost 0 bases, and 12 bases lay in between. CDR3 sequence (DNA): TGTGCCAGCAGAGAGACAGGTAACTCCTACAATGAGCAGTTCTTC. It is translated as CASRETGNSYNEQFF.

The rearrangement uses TRBV7-8 and TRBJ2-3; TRBD2 matches 8 bases. V gave up 2 bases and J gave up 0 bases; unmatched junction bases: 13. Germline-derived CDR1 and CDR2 are SGHVS and FQNEAQ. The CDR3 runs 19 residues. The CDR3 nucleotides read TGTGCCAGCAGCTTACGGCGGGGGGATCGGTTGGTAAGCACAGATACGCAGTATTTT. Encoded protein: CASSLRRGDRLVSTDTQYF. Variable domain in full (rest from reference TRBV7-8 and TRBJ2-3): GAGVSQSPRYKVAKRGQDVALRCDPISGHVSLFWYQQALGQGPEFLTYFQNEAQLDKSGLPSDRFFAERPEGSVSTLKIQRTQQEDSAVYLCASSLRRGDRLVSTDTQYFGPGTRLTVL.

The chain employs TRBV28 and TRBJ2-3; TRBD1 agrees at 9 bases. The CDR3 covers 15 residues. Per germline, CDR1 MDHEN and CDR2 SYDVKM. The V gene end was trimmed by 7 bases and the J gene end by 3 bases; junction bases not matched to a gene: 8. The CDR3 DNA is TGTGCCAGCACCGTGGGGGACAGGGTAACAGATACGCAGTATTTT. Translated, it gives CASTVGDRVTDTQYF.

The rearrangement uses TRBV4-1 and TRBJ2-7; possibly TRBD2 for D (7 bases). This CDR3 contains 16 residues. Per germline, CDR1 MGHRA and CDR2 YSYEKL. The V gene lost 1 base and the J gene lost 4 bases, with 17 bases spanning the gap. The chain's CDR3 is CASSQVTGGPGYEQYF. The CDR3 DNA is TGCGCCAGCAGCCAAGTGACGGGGGGCCCGGGGTACGAGCAGTACTTC.

This clone has only one observation. The chain uses TRBV7-9 and TRBJ2-7; possibly TRBD2 for D (6 bases). The CDR3 runs to 16 residues. V was trimmed by 5 bases and J by 0 bases, leaving 17 bases between them. Germline V CDR1 and CDR2: SEHNR, FQNEAQ (reference sequence). This CDR3 is CASSAPNIGSSYEQYF. For the CDR3, the DNA is TGTGCCAGCAGCGCTCCAAACATCGGGAGCTCCTACGAGCAGTACTTC.

The chain employs TRBV2 and TRBJ2-3; D might be TRBD1 (5 bases). From germline, CDR1 is SNHLY and CDR2 FYNNEI. V was shortened by 3 bases and J by 3 bases, with 10 bases between the two germline ends. The length of the CDR3 is 14 residues. The CDR3 DNA follows: TGTGCCAGCAGTGACCAGGGTATGACAGATACGCAGTATTTT. As protein: CASSDQGMTDTQYF.

The chain uses TRBV2 and TRBJ2-1; TRBD1 might be the D (5 bases). V dropped 8 bases and J dropped 4 bases, with 9 bases sitting between them. The CDR3 extends over 12 amino acids. In germline, CDR1 is SNHLY, CDR2 FYNNEI. The CDR3 nucleotides are TGTGCCAGCGGGGCCCTTTACAATGAGCAGTTCTTC. This sequence encodes CASGALYNEQFF.

Only a few counts were recorded for this clone. DNA for the CDR3: TGTGCCAGCAGGGATTGGACAGGGGGGTTTAAAAATGAAAAACTGTTTTTT. Protein product: CASRDWTGGFKNEKLFF. The chain carries TRBV28 and TRBJ1-4; 10 bases are a match to TRBD1. V shed 6 bases and J 5 bases; nucleotides not matched to a gene: 12. Germline CDR1 and CDR2: MDHEN and SYDVKM. The CDR3 extends over 17 amino acids.

The chain has TRBV5-5 and TRBJ2-1; D gene uncertain. With 2 bases removed from V and 9 bases from J, the gap between germline ends came to 9 bases. Per germline, CDR1 SGHKS and CDR2 YYEKEE (reference sequence). This CDR3 region has 12 residues. CDR3 nucleotides: TGTGCCAGCAGCTTTTCTGCCGGTGAGCAGTTCTTC. Encoded protein: CASSFSAGEQFF.

The chain joins TRBV2 to TRBJ2-3, with D possibly matching TRBD2 (6 bases). Trimming took off 4 bases at V and 0 bases at J, with 11 bases between the two ends. The CDR3 is made up of 15 amino acids. Germline-derived CDR1 and CDR2 are SNHLY and FYNNEI. The DNA for the CDR3 is TGTGCCAGCAGTGTCGCGGGGCAAAGCACAGATACGCAGTATTTT. This codes for CASSVAGQSTDTQYF.

The chain uses TRBV21-1 and TRBJ2-1; the DNA was not compared with TRBD2, the D call given in the table. TRBV21-1 is designated a pseudogene. The CDR3 covers 13 residues. CDR3 region: CASSKGPSGEQFF. For the CDR3, the DNA is TGTGCCAGCAGCAAAGGCCCCAGCGGTGAGCAGTTCTTC.

The chain carries TRBV10-3 and TRBJ2-1; TRBD1 matches 7 bases. V lost 6 bases and J lost 2; bases outside the gene matches: 7. The CDR3 sequence is 15 residues long. Germline V lookup: CDR1 ENHRY, CDR2 SYGVKD. The CDR3 protein is CAIRGTGDAYNEQFF. Here the CDR3 DNA reads TGTGCCATCAGGGGCACAGGGGACGCCTACAATGAGCAGTTCTTC.